A single T cell receptor beta chain is shown here with its context. Its specificity is not known. This entry belongs to a study of T cell responses to AZD1222 COVID-19 vaccine. TCRdb's copy holds only in-frame clones and misses some; the assay was immunoSEQ multiplex PCR. The sample holds about 84,000 clones, 80% to 90% seen once. Findings of the study overall: The CD4 TCRs associated with vaccination extended across spike and predominated at 160-218 and 743-854.

There are 18 residues in the CDR3. Germline V gene data show CDR1 as LNHDA and CDR2 as SQIVND (reference sequence). V lost 4 bases to trimming and J lost 2 bases, with 23 bases between them. J is TRBJ1-1 and V is TRBV19; the D is unclear. This clonotype was sampled from an adult who received the AZD1222 COVID-19 vaccine. Sequenced material: peripheral blood, taken 28 days after the second AZD1222 dose. The DNA of the CDR3 is TGTGCCAGTAGTACCATGGCCGGTAGATTTTCTCATAACACTGAAGCTTTCTTT. Translated, it gives CASSTMAGRFSHNTEAFF.